This TCR beta chain was recorded in a study of T-cell memory formation after mild COVID-19. In the study overall: The TCR clusters were mostly specific to one donor. Findings of the study overall: Day 15 to 85 contracting clones showed balanced CD4/CD8; day 15 to 37 expanders favored CD4+.

TCRdb redid the calling of the 5' RACE reads with MiXCR, one entry per CDR3 protein. The sample has tens of thousands of distinct CDR3 sequences; less than 15% are singletons. Concerning this clonotype: Its target is unknown.

Trimming shortened V by 0 bases and J by 10 bases, and 6 bases separated the two germline ends. CDR1 and CDR2 (germline): KGHDR, SFDVKD. The CDR3 consists of 12 residues. Material for sequencing was PBMCs or a T cell subset sorted from them (not recorded which). This sequence originates from an adult woman who had mild COVID-19 (a few samples of this study predate the infection). Cell type and time point are not known. This chain links TRBV24-1 with TRBJ2-1, with D unresolved. This CDR3 reads CATSDLLTEQFF. The CDR3 DNA is TGTGCCACCAGTGATTTGTTGACAGAGCAGTTCTTC.